This T cell receptor beta chain was sequenced for a study of STAT5B mutations in CD4+ large granular lymphocyte leukemia. Study context: The CDR3 'QG' motif was associated with a particular HLA allele among healthy donors. General study findings and limits: TRBV06-family usage was enriched in top patient clones (8/27) versus controls (2/35). Without putative leukemic clones, patient CD4-sorted repertoires remained more clonal than healthy CD4+ repertoires.

V lost 1 base and J 1 base, leaving 4 bases between the germline ends. Looked up from germline, CDR1 is SGHNT and CDR2 is YYREEE (reference sequence). CDR3 length: 13 residues. The assay was immunoSEQ multiplex PCR, and TCRdb's table has in-frame clones only and misses some. The sample consists of some 33,000 clones, about 70% of them appearing once. This clone was seen a single time. Antigen: not known. The TCR originated in a human donor in good health. The chain uses TRBV5-4 and TRBJ2-3; D uncertain. The specimen sequenced was CD4+ T cells from blood buffy coats. CDR3 coding DNA: TGTGCCAGCAGCTTGTCAGGCACAGATACGCAGTATTTT. Translating it yields CASSLSGTDTQYF.